What follows are 18 T cell receptor beta chains derived from one specimen sequenced in a study of blood T cell repertoires in COVID-19. The table came from immunoSEQ multiplex PCR; TCRdb's copy has only in-frame clones and leaves some out. The sample has about 120,000 clones; 75% to 85% are singletons. Sequenced material: peripheral blood. These receptor sequences come from a woman in her forties or fifties with acute or convalescent COVID-19.

The gene calls are TRBV30 and TRBJ1-6; D remains ambiguous. The germline V and J ends were trimmed by 3 bases and 10 bases, with 10 bases remaining between them. The CDR3 loop spans 12 amino acids. Germline lookup yields CDR1 GTSNPN and CDR2 SVGIG (reference sequence). The CDR3 sequence: CAWSLPGSPLHF. For the CDR3, the DNA is TGTGCCTGGAGCCTACCGGGGTCACCCCTCCACTTT.

The V call is TRBV3-1 (or the pseudogene TRBV3-2), the J call TRBJ1-2; no reliable D call. Looked up from germline, CDR1 is LGHDT and CDR2 is YNNKEL (reference sequence). V was shortened by 1 base and J by 7 bases, with 7 bases between the two germline ends. The CDR3 contains 12 residues. The CDR3 protein is CASSQGAGGYTF. As DNA, the CDR3 is TGTGCCAGCAGCCAAGGGGCGGGTGGCTACACCTTC.

Only one count was recorded for this clone. The chain uses TRBV6-5 and TRBJ2-5; D is possibly TRBD1 (5 bases). Germline assignment: CDR1 MNHEY and CDR2 SVGAGI. Trimming took 7 bases from V and 5 from J, leaving 17 bases between them. This CDR3 region has 14 residues. The CDR3, as DNA: TGTGCCAGCATCTCCCAGGGAAAATCGGAGACCCAGTACTTC. Its translation: CASISQGKSETQYF.

The chain is built from TRBV14 and TRBJ1-2; tentatively, D is TRBD1 (5 bases). The V gene lost 4 bases and the J gene lost 0 bases, with 9 bases spanning the gap. Germline loops: CDR1 SGHDN, CDR2 FVKESK. This CDR3 comprises 14 residues. The CDR3 coding sequence is TGTGCCAGCAGCCCACAGGCCACTAACTATGGCTACACCTTC. Translated, it gives CASSPQATNYGYTF. Drawing the rest from reference TRBV14 and TRBJ1-2, the complete variable domain is EAGVTQFPSHSVIEKGQTVTLRCDPISGHDNLYWYRRVMGKEIKFLLHFVKESKQDESGMPNNRFLAERTGGTYSTLKVQPAELEDSGVYFCASSPQATNYGYTFGSGTRLTVV.

The chain combines TRBV5-1 with TRBJ2-7, with TRBD2 matching over 11 bases. This CDR3 spans 16 amino acids. Trimming took 4 bases from V and 1 from J; bases not matched to a gene: 7. The germline V gene has CDR1 SGHRS and CDR2 YFSETQ. CDR3 residues: CASSPYLAGGSYEQYF. CDR3 in DNA: TGCGCCAGCAGCCCCTACCTAGCGGGGGGATCCTACGAGCAGTACTTC.

This chain links TRBV6-5 with TRBJ2-1; D is possibly TRBD1 (5 bases). This CDR3 comprises 15 residues. V dropped 0 bases and J dropped 10 bases, with 16 bases sitting between them. Germline lookup yields CDR1 MNHEY and CDR2 SVGAGI. The CDR3 DNA follows: TGTGCCAGCAGTTACTCCCAACCCGGTCCAGGGGAGCAGTTCTTC. Translated: CASSYSQPGPGEQFF.

The gene calls are TRBV5-5 and TRBJ2-1; D might be TRBD2 (6 bases). Germline CDR1 and CDR2: SGHKS and YYEKEE (reference sequence). The CDR3 sequence is 15 residues long. V dropped 4 bases and J dropped 3 bases, with 14 bases sitting between them. CDR3 protein: CASSRDSTIYNEQFF. CDR3 in DNA: TGTGCCAGCAGCAGGGACTCCACAATCTACAATGAGCAGTTCTTC.

This chain connects TRBV5-5 to TRBJ1-1; a weak D match, TRBD1 (6 bases). The CDR3 extends over 12 amino acids. Trimming shortened V by 0 bases and J by 7 bases, and 7 bases separated the two germline ends. The germline CDR1 and CDR2 sequences are SGHKS and YYEKEE (reference sequence). CDR3 residues: CASSLEGGEAFF. For the CDR3, the DNA is TGTGCCAGCAGCTTGGAAGGGGGTGAAGCTTTCTTT.

The chain joins TRBV4-1 to TRBJ1-1; D gene ambiguous. V was clipped by 1 base and J by 0 bases, with 9 bases between them. The CDR3 is made up of 15 amino acids. Germline V lookup: CDR1 MGHRA, CDR2 YSYEKL. CDR3 sequence (DNA): TGCGCCAGCAGCCAAGTTGGCAGTATGAACACTGAAGCTTTCTTT. Amino acids: CASSQVGSMNTEAFF.

This clone has just a few counts. This chain connects TRBV6-6 to TRBJ1-1; possibly TRBD1 for D (5 bases). The CDR3 spans 12 residues. Per germline, CDR1 MNHNY and CDR2 SVGAGI (reference sequence). Trimming cost V 3 bases and J 7 bases, with 9 bases left between them. CDR3 bases: TGTGCCAGCAGTTATAACAGGATTGAAGCTTTCTTT. Translating it yields CASSYNRIEAFF.

The chain uses TRBV29-1 and TRBJ1-2; a possible D gene is TRBD1 (5 bases). The germline CDR1 and CDR2 sequences are SQVTM and ANQGSEA. The V end lost 3 bases, the J end lost 8 bases, and 10 bases lay between the germline ends. This CDR3 is built from 11 residues. The CDR3 is CSVERGTGYTF. In DNA form, the CDR3 reads TGCAGCGTTGAGCGGGGGACCGGCTACACCTTC.

V gene TRBV3-1 (or the pseudogene TRBV3-2) combines with J gene TRBJ1-6; D may be TRBD1 (5 bases). Deletions cut 8 bases from V and 5 bases from J, with 10 bases between. The CDR3 loop spans 13 amino acids. CDR1 is LGHDT, CDR2 YNNKEL, per germline (reference sequence). The CDR3 loop is CASGHPNNSPLHF. DNA of the CDR3: TGTGCCAGCGGACATCCCAATAATTCACCCCTCCACTTT.

This clone was detected a few times. The V call is TRBV11-2, the J call TRBJ1-4, with D maybe TRBD1 (6 bases). Trimming took 0 bases from V and 4 from J, leaving 12 bases between them. This CDR3 spans 16 amino acids. Germline V CDR1 and CDR2: SGHAT, FQNNGV. The CDR3 sequence is CASSLEPGHFNEKLFF. The CDR3 region has the DNA TGTGCCAGCAGCTTAGAGCCGGGACACTTTAATGAAAAACTGTTTTTT.

This sequence joins TRBV12-3 or TRBV12-4 and TRBJ1-1; the D is unclear. V was trimmed by 3 bases and J by 1 base, leaving 6 bases between them. The CDR3 spans 13 residues. DNA of the CDR3: TGTGCCAGCAGTTTCGCACAGAACACTGAAGCTTTCTTT. Its translation is CASSFAQNTEAFF.

This clone appeared a single time. This chain uses TRBV5-1 with TRBJ2-7, with D possibly matching TRBD2 (5 bases). The V gene's germline CDR1 is SGHRS and CDR2 YFSETQ. Trimming cost V 0 bases and J 3 bases, with 7 bases left between them. The CDR3 is made up of 13 amino acids. In nucleotides, the CDR3 is TGCGCCAGCAGCTTGGCGGGAAACTACGAGCAGTACTTC. Its translation is CASSLAGNYEQYF.

The V call is TRBV6-5, the J call TRBJ2-1, with 7 bases aligning to TRBD1. The CDR3 totals 15 residues. The ends lost 4 bases at V and 7 bases at J; junction bases unmatched: 10. In germline, CDR1 is MNHEY, CDR2 SVGAGI. The CDR3 DNA sequence: TGTGCCAGCAGTTCCTCCGGGACAGCCAAGAATGAGCAGTTCTTC. Amino acids: CASSSSGTAKNEQFF.

This chain links TRBV5-4 with TRBJ2-1, with TRBD2 matching over 11 bases. V lost 0 bases to trimming and J lost 6 bases; unmatched junction nucleotides: 5. The CDR3 covers 16 residues. Germline V gene sequence: CDR1 SGHNT, CDR2 YYREEE (reference sequence). This CDR3 reads CASSLAPSGGFNEQFF. In DNA, the CDR3 is TGTGCCAGCAGCTTGGCCCCTAGCGGGGGGTTCAATGAGCAGTTCTTC.

V and J are TRBV7-9 and TRBJ1-6, with 7 bases identical to TRBD1. CDR3 length equals 14 residues. CDR1 is SEHNR and CDR2 is FQNEAQ in the germline V gene (reference sequence). V was pared by 5 bases and J by 4 bases, with 2 bases of the junction left unmatched. CDR3 region: CASSPTGYNSPLHF. CDR3 DNA sequence: TGTGCCAGCAGCCCGACAGGGTATAATTCACCCCTCCACTTT.